This TCR beta chain was recovered during a study of blood T cells in healthy people across ages (dated by TCRdb to between 2014 and 2016). For the study in its entirety: In model experiments, roughly one uniquely barcoded TCR beta cDNA molecule per two T cells was captured by template switching. To avoid experimental bias, donors of different ages were randomly spread across the sequencing lanes. For two donors (one aged 18 to 30 and one aged 80 or older), the study analyzed two additional independent replicas of 1 million unique cDNA reads from the same blood draw. The donors were divided into four age groups: young (average around 16 years), middle-aged (around 37), aged (about 60) and long-lived (roughly 82). Using deep sequencing normalized with unique cDNA molecular identifiers, the study measured how TCR beta repertoire diversity changes with age.

A note on this clonotype: Its antigen is unknown. Base qualities are missing; no much larger clone stands one base away.

Preparation of the library involved 5' RACE. Sequencing took place on an Illumina HiSeq 2500. The second PCR ran for about 6 to 12 cycles and used a J-beta primer mix along with a sample-barcoded 5' primer. Each TCR beta cDNA molecule received a unique molecular identifier from a template-switch 5' adaptor carrying 12 random nucleotides. Each sample yielded at least 3 million CDR3-containing paired-end reads. The Mint cDNA synthesis kit, primed by a TRBC-specific oligonucleotide, was used to synthesize first-strand cDNA from all RNA. After uracil-DNA glycosylase treatment, a first 18-cycle PCR used universal primers M1SS and BC2_uni_R on all cDNA. The original methods were these. For normalization, 1 million high-quality reads, each with a distinct molecular identifier, were randomly selected from each sample. Reads sharing molecular identifiers were discarded rather than binned into consensus sequences. MiTCR, with a Q25 quality threshold and the strictest error-elimination algorithm, was used for CDR3 identification, clonotype clustering and error correction. A nonparametric unseen species model with Euler transformation was used to estimate lower-bound total TCR beta diversity. TCRdb trimmed public reads at Q25 via fastp, called clones via MiXCR and kept in-frame beta chains. One record per CDR3 amino acid sequence lists the most common genes and DNA. The V and J calls come from TCRdb's annotation, not from the publication. The sample has about 280,000 distinct CDR3 sequences on record, 25% to 30% of them singletons. Approximately 30% of the sample lies in the top ten.

The roughly 39 donors, aged 6 to 90 years, were systemically healthy Caucasian individuals from Russia. Around 9.7 milliliters of peripheral blood were collected from each donor into EDTA-treated Vacutainer tubes. Ficoll-Paque density-gradient centrifugation was used to isolate PBMCs, with at least 6 million per sample. Total RNA was extracted from PBMCs with Trizol reagent, with at least 6 micrograms obtained per sample. For every donor, flow cytometry on a PBMC aliquot measured the percentage of naive CD45RAhigh/CD27high T cells. Sequences SGHAT (CDR1) and FQNNGV (CDR2) are obtained from the germline V gene. The CDR3 holds 17 amino acids from the cysteine to the phenylalanine. The DNA shown is the 51-base CDR3, in frame from base 1. Ends trimmed: V by 2 bases, J by 8 bases; bases unmatched to a gene: 7. Overall study outcomes, separate from this receptor: Observed TCR beta diversity per million T cells fell roughly linearly with age, and a significant reduction was already apparent by age around 44. Because profiling used bulk unsorted PBMCs, naive and antigen-experienced compartments could not be compared conclusively. Estimates of total diversity based on one million sequenced T cells were considered lower bounds and underestimates. Observed TCR beta diversity correlated strongly with the percentage of naive T cells measured by flow cytometry. Compared with the aged group, more naive CD4+ T cells, fewer expanded clones and increased TCR diversity were shown by the long-lived group, suggesting age selection. Because the CMV infection status of the donors was unknown, age-related changes in expanded clonotypes may potentially have been confounded.

The clonotype originates from a woman in her seventies in good health. Sequencing was carried out using blood. Recombination linked TRBV11-2 to TRBJ2-1; 15 bases in the middle match TRBD2. The CDR3 reads as follows: CASSLRRTSGRAHEQFF. The DNA reads as follows: TGTGCCAGCAGCTTACGCCGGACTAGCGGGAGGGCGCATGAGCAGTTCTTC.